This TCR beta chain was recorded in a study of post-analysis software for immune sequencing data. This clonotype has more than one count but fewer than ten. The target antigen is unknown. Overall study findings and caveats: There was significantly lower normalized Chao1 diversity in multiple sclerosis patients than in controls.

cDNA libraries of TCR beta carried unique molecular identifiers. TCRdb called the PCR reads again in MiXCR, with one record for every CDR3 protein. The top ten clones hold around 4.7% of a sample with 700,000 to 900,000 distinct CDR3 sequences, around 46% of them seen once. The sequencing sample was made of blood. The origin of this receptor is a girl between 10 and 17 years old with multiple sclerosis.

The CDR3 loop reads CASSYPDALAGVRNEQFF. The DNA for the CDR3 is TGTGCCAGCAGTTATCCCGATGCTTTAGCGGGAGTAAGAAATGAGCAGTTCTTC. The V gene is TRBV6-2 or TRBV6-3, the J gene TRBJ2-1, with 9 bases fitting TRBD2. Germline V gene sequence: CDR1 MNHEY, CDR2 SVGEGT. The CDR3 covers 18 residues. The V segment lost 3 bases and the J segment 7 bases; nucleotides outside the gene matches: 16.